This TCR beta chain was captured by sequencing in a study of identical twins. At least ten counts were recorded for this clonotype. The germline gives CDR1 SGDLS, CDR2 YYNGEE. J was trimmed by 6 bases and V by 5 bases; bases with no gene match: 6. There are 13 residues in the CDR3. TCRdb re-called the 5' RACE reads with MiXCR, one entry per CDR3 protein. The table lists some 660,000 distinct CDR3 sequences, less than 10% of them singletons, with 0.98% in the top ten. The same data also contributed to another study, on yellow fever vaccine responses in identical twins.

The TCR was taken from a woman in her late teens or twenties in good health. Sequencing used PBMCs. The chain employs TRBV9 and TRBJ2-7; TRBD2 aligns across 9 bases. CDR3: CASSQQAGGEQYF. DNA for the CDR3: TGTGCCAGCAGTCAGCAAGCGGGAGGCGAGCAGTACTTC.